Listed below are T cell receptor beta chains from one sample, sequenced in a study of CD8+ T cells in alopecia areata. Repertoires were generated with immunoSEQ multiplex PCR, while TCRdb's copy carries only in-frame clones and drops some. Among 65,000 to 75,000 clones listed, about 30% were seen once. This specimen was CD8+ T cells sorted from blood, taken at week 4, from a patient treated with tofacitinib. These receptors were obtained from a human donor with alopecia areata. CDR3s include the opening cysteine and the closing phenylalanine or tryptophan. The order of the fields is V gene, J gene, clone size, D gene, CDR3 DNA, CDR3 protein. D genes are given only for firm matches. Clone size, where shown, is once, few, many, or a class for clones that have expanded.

V gene: TRBV2; J gene: TRBJ2-7; clone size: medium-sized; D gene: NA; CDR3 DNA: TGTGCCAGCAGTGTGGCAGGGGCCTACGAGCAGTACTTC; CDR3 protein: CASSVAGAYEQYF
V gene: TRBV29-1; J gene: TRBJ2-3; clone size: NA; D gene: NA; CDR3 DNA: TGCAGCGTTGAAGGCGGAGGGGCAGATACGCAGTATTTT; CDR3 protein: CSVEGGGADTQYF
V gene: TRBV29-1; J gene: TRBJ2-1; clone size: few; D gene: NA; CDR3 DNA: TGCAGCGCCGAAAACAGCTACAATGAGCAGTTCTTC; CDR3 protein: CSAENSYNEQFF
V gene: TRBV9; J gene: TRBJ1-5; clone size: few; D gene: NA; CDR3 DNA: TGTGCCAGCAGCGTAGGGGGGTCCAATCAGCCCCAGCATTTT; CDR3 protein: CASSVGGSNQPQHF
V gene: TRBV7-9; J gene: TRBJ2-1; clone size: NA; D gene: NA; CDR3 DNA: TGTGCCAGCAGCCTAACTTTAGCGCCTAATGAGCAGTTCTTC; CDR3 protein: CASSLTLAPNEQFF
V gene: TRBV2; J gene: TRBJ2-1; clone size: few; D gene: TRBD2; CDR3 DNA: TGTGCCAGCGGACTAGCGGGGTACAATGAGCAGTTCTTC; CDR3 protein: CASGLAGYNEQFF
V gene: TRBV27; J gene: TRBJ2-7; clone size: few; D gene: NA; CDR3 DNA: TGTGCCAGCAGCTTAGGTCCGGCAAACGAGCAGTACTTC; CDR3 protein: CASSLGPANEQYF
V gene: TRBV30; J gene: TRBJ2-1; clone size: NA; D gene: NA; CDR3 DNA: TGTGCCTGCCCCAACGCGAACAATGAGCAGTTCTTC; CDR3 protein: CACPNANNEQFF
V gene: TRBV29-1; J gene: TRBJ2-2; clone size: few; D gene: NA; CDR3 DNA: TGCAGCGTCCGAGGGGCGACCGGGGAGCTGTTTTTT; CDR3 protein: CSVRGATGELFF
V gene: TRBV20-1; J gene: TRBJ2-7; clone size: NA; D gene: NA; CDR3 DNA: TGCAGTGCTAGGGACCACCACGAGCAGTACTTC; CDR3 protein: CSARDHHEQYF
V gene: TRBV27; J gene: TRBJ2-7; clone size: NA; D gene: NA; CDR3 DNA: TGTGCCAGCAGTTCCCTGGGCAGGGGCTACGAGCAGTACTTC; CDR3 protein: CASSSLGRGYEQYF
V gene: TRBV6-5; J gene: TRBJ1-5; clone size: few; D gene: TRBD1; CDR3 DNA: TGTGCCAGCAGTTCCGGACAGGGTTGGCAGCCCCAGCATTTT; CDR3 protein: CASSSGQGWQPQHF
V gene: TRBV30; J gene: TRBJ2-1; clone size: few; D gene: TRBD2; CDR3 DNA: TGTGCCTGGAGTAGGACTAGCGGTGATCGTGAGTTCTTC; CDR3 protein: CAWSRTSGDREFF
V gene: TRBV5-6; J gene: TRBJ2-2; clone size: NA; D gene: NA; CDR3 DNA: TGTGCCAGCAGCTTGACGGCGAACACCGGGGAGCTGTTTTTT; CDR3 protein: CASSLTANTGELFF
V gene: TRBV7-9; J gene: TRBJ2-2; clone size: few; D gene: NA; CDR3 DNA: TGTGCCAGCAGCTTAGATCGGGCGGGAACCCAGAACACCGGGGAGCTGTTTTTT; CDR3 protein: CASSLDRAGTQNTGELFF
V gene: TRBV6-5; J gene: TRBJ1-4; clone size: NA; D gene: TRBD1; CDR3 DNA: TGTGCCAGCAGTTACTCGACCACAGGGGTTCGGGAAAAACTGTTTTTT; CDR3 protein: CASSYSTTGVREKLFF